This entry concerns a single T cell receptor beta chain. Its specificity is not known. This sample stems from a study of graft-versus-host responses after intestinal transplantation. Study details: Once they had received anti-thymocyte globulin induction, all recipients took tacrolimus and steroids for about three years. Study observations and caveats: Circulating GvH clone levels at their peak were associated with HvG declines (early post-transplant). Detected in recipient marrow were GvH clones, some of which were first observed in ileum or blood. Allografts of one patient group, those with graft-donor T cell macrochimerism, had high graft-versus-host to host-versus-graft clonal ratios.

Using immunoSEQ multiplex PCR, the repertoire was profiled, and TCRdb retains in-frame clones only, with some absent. The sample records about 130,000 clones, approximately 90% being singletons. CDR1 and CDR2 from the germline V gene are MNHEY and SVGAGI. This CDR3 has 11 residues. V dropped 2 bases and J dropped 7 bases, with 5 bases sitting between them. The receptor was derived from a human donor who received an intestinal transplant. The sample consisted of unstimulated CD4+ T cells sorted from spleen or lymph node cells, taken before intestinal transplant. The chain is built from TRBV6-5 and TRBJ1-2, with D possibly matching TRBD1 (5 bases). CDR3 bases: TGTGCCAGCAGTTACGGGGGTGGCTACACCTTC. Protein sequence: CASSYGGGYTF.